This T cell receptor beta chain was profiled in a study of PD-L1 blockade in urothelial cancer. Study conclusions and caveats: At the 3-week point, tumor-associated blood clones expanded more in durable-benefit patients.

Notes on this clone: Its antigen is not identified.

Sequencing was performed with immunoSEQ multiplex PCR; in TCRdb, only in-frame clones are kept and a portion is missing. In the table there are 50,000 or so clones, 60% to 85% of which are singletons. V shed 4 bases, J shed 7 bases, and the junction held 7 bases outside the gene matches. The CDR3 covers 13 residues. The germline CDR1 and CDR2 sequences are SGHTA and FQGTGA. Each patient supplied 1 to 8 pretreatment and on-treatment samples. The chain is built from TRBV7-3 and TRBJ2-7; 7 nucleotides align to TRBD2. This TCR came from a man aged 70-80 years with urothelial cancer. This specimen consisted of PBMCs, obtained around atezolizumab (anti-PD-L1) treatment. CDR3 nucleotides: TGTGCCAGCAGCTCACAGTTGGGGGGGGAGCAGTACTTC. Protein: CASSSQLGGEQYF.